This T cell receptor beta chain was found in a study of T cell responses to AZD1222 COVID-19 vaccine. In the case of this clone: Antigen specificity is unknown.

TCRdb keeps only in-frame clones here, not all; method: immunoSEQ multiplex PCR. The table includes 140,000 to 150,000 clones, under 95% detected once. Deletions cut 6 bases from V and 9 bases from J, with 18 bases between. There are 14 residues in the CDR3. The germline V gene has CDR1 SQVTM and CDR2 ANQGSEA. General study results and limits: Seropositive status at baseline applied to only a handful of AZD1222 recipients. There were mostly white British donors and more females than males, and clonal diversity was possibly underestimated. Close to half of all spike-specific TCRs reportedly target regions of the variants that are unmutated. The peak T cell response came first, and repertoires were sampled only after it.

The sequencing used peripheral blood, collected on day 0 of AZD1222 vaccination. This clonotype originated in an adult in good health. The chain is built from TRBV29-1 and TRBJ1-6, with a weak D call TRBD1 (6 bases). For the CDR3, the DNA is TGCAGCGTGAGAAGTCGGGACACCAGTTCACCCCTCCACTTT. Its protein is CSVRSRDTSSPLHF.